The rows below give T cell receptor beta chains drawn from one sample of a study of breast tumors, draining lymph nodes, adjacent tissues. MiXCR was run by TCRdb on the multiplex PCR reads, yielding one entry per CDR3 protein. The sample carries 270,000 or so distinct CDR3 sequences, 30% recorded once. Sequencing was done on a sample of axillary lymph node tissue. These receptors all come from a female donor with breast cancer. Some clones in this sample may be carry-over from other donors' samples. Each CDR3 is given with its conserved first and last residue. A D gene is named only where the DNA matches it firmly. Clone size is not always given. Where it is, it says once, few, many or a class for expanded clones.

v_gene: TRBV28; abundance: -; j_gene: TRBJ2-1; d_gene: TRBD2; CDR3aa: CASRDVAGAYNEQFF; CDR3nt: TGTGCCAGCAGGGATGTAGCGGGAGCCTACAATGAGCAGTTCTTC
v_gene: TRBV20-1; abundance: many; j_gene: TRBJ2-3; d_gene: TRBD2; CDR3aa: CSARDHGGGNTDTQYF; CDR3nt: TGCAGTGCTAGAGATCATGGGGGAGGGAACACAGATACGCAGTATTTT
v_gene: TRBV11-3; abundance: -; j_gene: TRBJ2-7; d_gene: -; CDR3aa: CASSLTGDSYERYF; CDR3nt: TGTGCCAGCAGCTTGACAGGAGACTCCTACGAGCGGTACTTC
v_gene: TRBV20-1; abundance: few; j_gene: TRBJ2-7; d_gene: TRBD1; CDR3aa: CSASPGTGFASYEQYF; CDR3nt: TGCAGTGCTAGTCCCGGGACAGGGTTCGCGTCCTACGAGCAGTACTTC
v_gene: TRBV27; abundance: few; j_gene: TRBJ1-2; d_gene: -; CDR3aa: CASSLSSSRTYGYTF; CDR3nt: TGTGCCAGCAGTTTATCGAGCTCCCGAACCTATGGCTACACCTTC
v_gene: TRBV14; abundance: -; j_gene: TRBJ1-3; d_gene: -; CDR3aa: CASSQASGNTIYF; CDR3nt: TGTGCCAGCAGCCAAGCCTCTGGAAACACCATATATTTT
v_gene: TRBV29-1; abundance: many; j_gene: TRBJ2-2; d_gene: TRBD1; CDR3aa: CSVERRQGDFRGELFF; CDR3nt: TGCAGCGTTGAAAGGCGGCAGGGGGATTTCCGCGGGGAGCTGTTTTTT
v_gene: TRBV6-6; abundance: -; j_gene: TRBJ2-5; d_gene: -; CDR3aa: CASSHPRGEAQCF; CDR3nt: TGTGCCAGCAGTCACCCCAGGGGAGAGGCCCAGTGCTTC
v_gene: TRBV7-8; abundance: -; j_gene: TRBJ2-7; d_gene: TRBD1; CDR3aa: CASSLGQGPSEQYF; CDR3nt: TGTGCCAGCAGCCTGGGACAGGGTCCGTCCGAGCAGTACTTC
v_gene: TRBV27; abundance: many; j_gene: TRBJ1-2; d_gene: -; CDR3aa: CASSGRGHTYGYTF; CDR3nt: TGTGCCAGCAGTGGCCGAGGTCATACCTATGGCTACACCTTC
v_gene: TRBV5-4; abundance: many; j_gene: TRBJ1-3; d_gene: -; CDR3aa: CASSFEGRSGNTIYF; CDR3nt: TGTGCCAGCAGCTTTGAAGGGCGCTCTGGAAACACCATATATTTT
v_gene: TRBV4-1; abundance: many; j_gene: TRBJ2-2; d_gene: -; CDR3aa: CARDRRETVRTGELFF; CDR3nt: TGCGCCAGGGACAGGAGGGAAACAGTGAGGACCGGGGAGCTGTTTTTT
v_gene: TRBV5-1; abundance: -; j_gene: TRBJ2-3; d_gene: -; CDR3aa: CASSRGTLNTDTQYF; CDR3nt: TGCGCCAGCAGCCGCGGGACACTAAACACAGATACGCAGTATTTT
v_gene: TRBV27; abundance: -; j_gene: TRBJ2-3; d_gene: TRBD2; CDR3aa: CASSFLSSGSSDTQYF; CDR3nt: TGTGCCAGCAGTTTTCTGTCTAGCGGGAGTTCAGATACGCAGTATTTT
v_gene: TRBV4-1; abundance: many; j_gene: TRBJ2-1; d_gene: TRBD1; CDR3aa: CASSQPGQGSNEQFF; CDR3nt: TGCGCCAGCAGCCAACCGGGACAGGGTTCAAATGAGCAGTTCTTC
v_gene: TRBV2; abundance: many; j_gene: TRBJ1-2; d_gene: TRBD1; CDR3aa: CASSDRTGGGYTF; CDR3nt: TGTGCCAGCAGTGATCGGACAGGGGGCGGCTACACCTTC
v_gene: TRBV6-2/TRBV6-3; abundance: many; j_gene: TRBJ1-4; d_gene: TRBD1; CDR3aa: CASGEGQAKSF; CDR3nt: TGTGCCAGCGGGGAGGGACAGGCGAAGTCTTTT
v_gene: TRBV20-1; abundance: many; j_gene: TRBJ2-7; d_gene: -; CDR3aa: CSARRGTVTYEQYF; CDR3nt: TGCAGTGCTAGACGCGGGACGGTCACCTACGAGCAGTACTTC
v_gene: TRBV24-1; abundance: many; j_gene: TRBJ2-3; d_gene: TRBD1; CDR3aa: CATSDFQGATDTQYF; CDR3nt: TGTGCCACCAGTGATTTTCAGGGGGCGACAGATACGCAGTATTTT
v_gene: TRBV6-5; abundance: many; j_gene: TRBJ2-5; d_gene: -; CDR3aa: CASSSALGGRKETQYF; CDR3nt: TGTGCCAGCAGTTCTGCCTTGGGGGGGCGCAAGGAGACCCAGTACTTC
v_gene: TRBV9; abundance: many; j_gene: TRBJ2-7; d_gene: TRBD2; CDR3aa: CASSISGKAEQYF; CDR3nt: TGTGCCAGCAGCATTAGCGGGAAGGCCGAGCAGTACTTC
v_gene: TRBV7-9; abundance: many; j_gene: TRBJ2-7; d_gene: -; CDR3aa: CASSSGRERHYEQYF; CDR3nt: TGTGCCAGCAGCTCAGGCCGGGAGCGCCACTACGAGCAGTACTTC
v_gene: TRBV19; abundance: many; j_gene: TRBJ2-2; d_gene: -; CDR3aa: CASHLASGNTGELFF; CDR3nt: TGTGCCAGTCACCTCGCGTCAGGGAACACCGGGGAGCTGTTTTTT
v_gene: TRBV4-1; abundance: many; j_gene: TRBJ2-3; d_gene: TRBD2; CDR3aa: CASSHQSGASFTDTQYF; CDR3nt: TGCGCCAGCAGCCATCAAAGCGGGGCTAGCTTCACAGATACGCAGTATTTT
v_gene: TRBV14; abundance: many; j_gene: TRBJ1-2; d_gene: -; CDR3aa: CASSQQTAYYGYTF; CDR3nt: TGTGCCAGCAGCCAACAGACAGCTTACTATGGCTACACCTTC
v_gene: TRBV5-8; abundance: many; j_gene: TRBJ2-7; d_gene: TRBD2; CDR3aa: CASSLTSWDEQYF; CDR3nt: TGTGCCAGCAGCCTGACTAGCTGGGACGAGCAGTACTTC
v_gene: TRBV4-1; abundance: few; j_gene: TRBJ1-2; d_gene: -; CDR3aa: CASSQNPSDRSYGYTF; CDR3nt: TGCGCCAGCAGCCAAAACCCGTCAGACCGTTCCTATGGCTACACCTTC
v_gene: TRBV5-1; abundance: many; j_gene: TRBJ2-5; d_gene: TRBD1; CDR3aa: CASSYGQGGSETQYF; CDR3nt: TGCGCCAGCAGCTATGGACAGGGGGGGTCGGAGACCCAGTACTTC
v_gene: TRBV3-1; abundance: once; j_gene: TRBJ1-5; d_gene: -; CDR3aa: CASSLGRTQPQHF; CDR3nt: TGTGCCAGCAGCCTCGGGAGGACTCAGCCCCAGCATTTT
v_gene: TRBV15; abundance: -; j_gene: TRBJ2-3; d_gene: -; CDR3aa: CATSDSLARRGTDTQYF; CDR3nt: TGTGCCACCAGCGACTCCCTGGCCAGGCGAGGGACAGATACGCAGTATTTT
v_gene: TRBV12-5; abundance: many; j_gene: TRBJ1-6; d_gene: TRBD1; CDR3aa: CASLQGVAYNSPLHF; CDR3nt: TGTGCTAGTCTTCAGGGGGTGGCCTATAATTCACCCCTCCACTTT
v_gene: TRBV15; abundance: many; j_gene: TRBJ2-3; d_gene: -; CDR3aa: CATSRGTGEPRTDTQYF; CDR3nt: TGTGCCACCAGCAGAGGAACGGGAGAACCCCGCACAGATACGCAGTATTTT